Listed below are T cell receptor beta chains from one sample, sequenced in a study of blood T cell repertoires in COVID-19. Here immunoSEQ multiplex PCR was the method, and the copy in TCRdb shows in-frame clones only, minus some. The sample includes 65,000 to 85,000 clones, more than 80% of them seen just once. Sequencing used peripheral blood. These receptors were taken from a human donor in a cohort sampled during active COVID-19. The CDR3 runs from the conserved cysteine through the conserved F or W. A D gene is named only where the DNA matches it firmly. A row's size may be missing; if present it is once, few, many or a size class.

CDR3aa	CDR3nt	d_gene	j_gene	v_gene	abundance
CASSNLYYEQYF	TGTGCCAGTAGTAACTTGTACTACGAGCAGTACTTC	.	TRBJ2-7	TRBV19	.
CASSYSSSGTEFF	TGTGCCAGCAGTTATTCCAGTTCCGGGACAGAATTCTTT	TRBD1	TRBJ1-1	TRBV6-5	.
CASSHAGTGGGWDEQYF	TGCGCCAGCAGCCACGCCGGGACGGGAGGGGGATGGGACGAGCAGTACTTC	TRBD2	TRBJ2-7	TRBV5-1	.
CASSGRTDFNEKLFF	TGTGCCAGCAGCGGGAGGACTGATTTTAATGAAAAACTGTTTTTT	.	TRBJ1-4	TRBV9	.
CASSPGTSGGDTQYF	TGTGCCAGCAGCCCAGGGACTAGCGGGGGAGATACGCAGTATTTT	TRBD2	TRBJ2-3	TRBV11-2	.
CASSPRPRDVAGGYTF	TGTGCCAGCAGCCCAAGGCCGAGGGACGTAGCGGGGGGCTACACCTTC	.	TRBJ1-2	TRBV5-4	.
CASSVGQGASSEQYF	TGTGCCAGCAGCGTAGGACAGGGGGCTTCTTCGGAGCAGTACTTC	TRBD1	TRBJ2-7	TRBV9	.
CSAQPRTGGGEQYF	TGCAGCGCCCAACCTCGGACAGGGGGCGGCGAGCAGTACTTC	TRBD1	TRBJ2-7	TRBV29-1	.
CASSLRGEETQYF	TGTGCCAGCAGTTTACGGGGGGAAGAGACCCAGTACTTC	TRBD2	TRBJ2-5	TRBV12-3/TRBV12-4	.
CASSYSPAGGRGDTQYF	TGTGCCAGCAGTTACTCACCAGCGGGGGGCCGGGGAGATACGCAGTATTTT	TRBD2	TRBJ2-3	TRBV6-2/TRBV6-3	.
CASKADNSYEQYF	TGTGCCAGCAAGGCGGACAACTCCTACGAGCAGTACTTC	.	TRBJ2-7	TRBV6-5	few
CASSPGGQQETQYF	TGCGCCAGCAGCCCGGGGGGCCAACAAGAGACCCAGTACTTC	.	TRBJ2-5	TRBV5-1	.
CASSLRDREPYEQYF	TGTGCCAGCAGCCTCCGGGACAGAGAGCCCTACGAGCAGTACTTC	TRBD1	TRBJ2-7	TRBV7-6	.
CASSERGARGWETQYF	TGTGCCAGCAGTGAGCGGGGGGCGCGAGGATGGGAGACCCAGTACTTC	TRBD2	TRBJ2-5	TRBV6-1	.
CASSSRTSGGVKNIQYF	TGTGCCAGCAGCTCCAGGACTAGCGGGGGGGTAAAAAACATTCAGTACTTC	TRBD2	TRBJ2-4	TRBV7-2	once
CASSNTRQGGYTF	TGTGCCAGCAGCAACACCCGACAGGGGGGCTACACCTTC	TRBD1	TRBJ1-2	TRBV7-2	.
CASSELRSGTGELFF	TGTGCCAGCAGTGAATTGCGGTCCGGTACCGGGGAGCTGTTTTTT	.	TRBJ2-2	TRBV2	.
CASSLGGQVNEKLFF	TGTGCCAGTAGTTTGGGGGGACAGGTCAATGAAAAACTGTTTTTT	TRBD1	TRBJ1-4	TRBV19	.
CASSPNLGNQPQHF	TGCGCCAGCAGCCCGAACTTGGGCAATCAGCCCCAGCATTTT	.	TRBJ1-5	TRBV7-2	.
CAWGQGLPGANVLTF	TGTGCCTGGGGACAGGGGTTACCTGGGGCCAACGTCCTGACTTTC	TRBD1	TRBJ2-6	TRBV30	.
CASSLAGGQETQYF	TGTGCCAGCAGCTTGGCTGGGGGGCAAGAGACCCAGTACTTC	.	TRBJ2-5	TRBV5-6	.
CASSPPGQGANYGYTF	TGTGCCAGCAGCCCCCCGGGACAGGGAGCTAACTATGGCTACACCTTC	TRBD1	TRBJ1-2	TRBV3-1/TRBV3-2	once
CSAMTDGEQFF	TGCAGTGCTATGACAGACGGGGAGCAGTTCTTC	.	TRBJ2-1	TRBV20-1	.
CASFQGGYTF	TGTGCCAGTTTTCAGGGGGGCTACACCTTC	.	TRBJ1-2	TRBV19	.
CASSPGLLGETQYF	TGCGCCAGCAGCCCGGGACTGCTGGGGGAGACCCAGTACTTC	.	TRBJ2-5	TRBV5-1	.
CAISPMNTEAFF	TGTGCCATCAGTCCTATGAACACTGAAGCTTTCTTT	.	TRBJ1-1	TRBV10-3	.
CASSLESGGIYEQYF	TGCGCCAGCAGCTTGGAGAGCGGGGGGATCTACGAGCAGTACTTC	TRBD2	TRBJ2-7	TRBV5-1	.
CASSYGLARELFF	TGTGCCAGCAGTTACGGACTAGCTCGTGAGCTGTTTTTT	TRBD2	TRBJ2-2	TRBV6-2/TRBV6-3	.
CASSLDLFESGLQRGFTDTQYF	TGCGCCAGCAGCTTGGACCTCTTCGAGTCTGGACTTCAGCGAGGGTTCACAGATACGCAGTATTTT	.	TRBJ2-3	TRBV5-1	.
CAITGTGPSSYEQYF	TGTGCCATCACTGGGACAGGGCCGAGCTCCTACGAGCAGTACTTC	TRBD1	TRBJ2-7	TRBV10-3	.
CASSQGDRGSGEQFF	TGCGCCAGCAGCCAAGGGGACAGGGGCTCGGGTGAGCAGTTCTTC	TRBD1	TRBJ2-1	TRBV4-3	.
CASSPPGLGSNTEAFF	TGTGCCAGCTCACCACCCGGACTTGGTTCTAACACTGAAGCTTTCTTT	.	TRBJ1-1	TRBV18	.
CASSARSGGNYNEQFF	TGTGCCAGCAGTGCCCGGAGCGGGGGAAACTACAATGAGCAGTTCTTC	TRBD2	TRBJ2-1	TRBV27	.
CASSQEMGGFSSTDTQYF	TGTGCCAGCAGCCAAGAAATGGGAGGTTTTTCGAGCACAGATACGCAGTATTTT	.	TRBJ2-3	TRBV3-1/TRBV3-2	once
CASSPSPGQGGVEQFF	TGTGCCAGCAGCCCATCTCCGGGACAGGGTGGTGTTGAGCAGTTCTTC	TRBD1	TRBJ2-1	TRBV11-3	.
CASGVTGSSYEQYF	TGTGCCAGTGGCGTGACGGGAAGCTCCTACGAGCAGTACTTC	.	TRBJ2-7	TRBV19	.
CASSKTSGGARTKNTGELFF	TGTGCCAGCTCTAAGACTAGCGGGGGGGCCCGCACCAAGAACACCGGGGAGCTGTTTTTT	TRBD2	TRBJ2-2	TRBV18	.
CASSQDQLETYNEQLF	TGTGCCAGCAGCCAAGACCAACTGGAGACCTACAATGAGCAGCTCTTC	.	TRBJ2-1	TRBV4-2	once
CASSLQGVNQPQHF	TGTGCCAGCAGCCTACAGGGGGTTAATCAGCCCCAGCATTTT	TRBD1	TRBJ1-5	TRBV6-6	.
CATSEPGQGAWHF	TGTGCCACCAGTGAACCGGGACAGGGAGCCTGGCATTTT	TRBD1	TRBJ1-5	TRBV24-1	.
CASKNPSGGAWFTDTQYF	TGCGCCAGCAAAAACCCTAGCGGGGGGGCGTGGTTCACAGATACGCAGTATTTT	TRBD2	TRBJ2-3	TRBV5-1	.
CATSDQGQGMHSPLHF	TGTGCCACCAGTGATCAAGGACAGGGGATGCATTCACCCCTCCACTTT	TRBD1	TRBJ1-6	TRBV24-1	few
CASSILRDREQPQHF	TGTGCCAGTAGTATCCTCCGGGACAGGGAGCAGCCCCAGCATTTT	TRBD1	TRBJ1-5	TRBV19	once
CATKAGTNTGELFF	TGTGCCACCAAGGCAGGGACGAACACCGGGGAGCTGTTTTTT	.	TRBJ2-2	TRBV24-1	.
CASSYSSRRGNSPLHF	TGTGCCAGCAGTTACTCGAGCAGGCGGGGTAATTCACCCCTCCACTTT	.	TRBJ1-6	TRBV6-2/TRBV6-3	once
CASTDSYNEQFF	TGTGCCAGCACAGACAGCTACAATGAGCAGTTCTTC	.	TRBJ2-1	TRBV19	.
CASGFSTTGGQAFF	TGTGCTAGTGGTTTTTCCACCACAGGGGGCCAAGCTTTCTTT	TRBD1	TRBJ1-1	TRBV12-5	.
CASSDRGPTGTEAFF	TGTGCCAGCAGCGATAGAGGGCCCACGGGCACTGAAGCTTTCTTT	.	TRBJ1-1	TRBV7-2	few
CASSRDRYEQYF	TGTGCCAGCAGCCGGGACAGGTACGAGCAGTACTTC	TRBD1	TRBJ2-7	TRBV12-3/TRBV12-4	.
CASSPKGVGTSGGYQETQYF	TGTGCCAGCAGCCCCAAGGGGGTAGGGACTAGCGGGGGGTACCAAGAGACCCAGTACTTC	TRBD2	TRBJ2-5	TRBV6-6	once
CASSLTGENSPLHF	TGTGCCAGCAGCCTAACAGGGGAAAATTCACCCCTCCACTTT	TRBD1	TRBJ1-6	TRBV6-5	.
CASSERGGGLGDTQYF	TGTGCCAGCAGTGAGAGGGGCGGGGGTCTAGGAGATACGCAGTATTTT	TRBD2	TRBJ2-3	TRBV6-1	once
CASSRTGPMNTEAFF	TGTGCCAGCAGCCGAACAGGACCCATGAACACTGAAGCTTTCTTT	.	TRBJ1-1	TRBV27	.
CASSQDVQGSGYTF	TGCGCCAGCAGCCAAGATGTTCAGGGGTCTGGCTACACCTTC	.	TRBJ1-2	TRBV4-3	.
CASSFTGGSVFF	TGTGCCAGTAGTTTTACAGGGGGCTCGGTGTTCTTT	TRBD1	TRBJ1-1	TRBV19	.
CASSQDSGTDTQYF	TGCGCCAGCAGCCAAGACTCAGGCACAGATACGCAGTATTTT	.	TRBJ2-3	TRBV4-3	.
CASKPKLALEQFF	TGTGCCAGCAAACCAAAACTAGCCCTCGAGCAGTTCTTC	.	TRBJ2-1	TRBV6-5	.
CASRPGVMNTEAFF	TGTGCCAGCAGGCCGGGAGTTATGAACACTGAAGCTTTCTTT	.	TRBJ1-1	TRBV6-5	.
CASSNGQGMIRGGELFF	TGTGCCAGCAGCAACGGACAGGGGATGATCCGTGGCGGGGAGCTGTTTTTT	TRBD1	TRBJ2-2	TRBV5-6	.